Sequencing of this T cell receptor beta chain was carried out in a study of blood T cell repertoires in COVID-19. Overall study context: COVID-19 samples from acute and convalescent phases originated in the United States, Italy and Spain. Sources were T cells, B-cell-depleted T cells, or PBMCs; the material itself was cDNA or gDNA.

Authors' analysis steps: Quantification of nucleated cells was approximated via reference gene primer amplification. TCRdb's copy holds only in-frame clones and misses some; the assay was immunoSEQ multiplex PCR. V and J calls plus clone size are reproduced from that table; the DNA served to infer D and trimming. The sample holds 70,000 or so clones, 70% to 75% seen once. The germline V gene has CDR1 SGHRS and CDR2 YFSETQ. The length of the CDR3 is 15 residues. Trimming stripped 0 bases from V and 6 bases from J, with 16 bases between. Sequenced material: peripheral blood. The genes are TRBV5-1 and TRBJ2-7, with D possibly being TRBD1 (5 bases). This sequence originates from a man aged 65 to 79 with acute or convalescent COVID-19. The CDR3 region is CASSLEWGASGEQYF. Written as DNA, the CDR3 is TGCGCCAGCAGCTTGGAATGGGGCGCGTCGGGCGAGCAGTACTTC.